Sequencing of this T cell receptor beta chain was carried out in a study of CD8 T cells in ankylosing spondylitis. This clonotype was seen at least ten times. The target antigen is unknown. The study's findings and limits: Clones linked to the disease showed a CD8+ phenotype. They occurred at relatively low frequencies in peripheral blood. Certain motif variants had earlier been reported in reactive arthritis synovial fluid and blood. Disease-linked clones reportedly showed significant enrichment in matched ankylosing spondylitis synovial fluid.

The authors made TCR beta libraries by quantitative 5'-RACE with molecular barcodes. One entry per CDR3 protein, called by TCRdb with MiXCR from the 5' RACE reads. The repertoire holds some 130,000 distinct CDR3 sequences, with about 7% as singletons. Germline CDR1 SQVTM, CDR2 ANQGSEA. The V gene end was trimmed by 7 bases and the J gene end by 6 bases; junction bases not matched to a gene: 16. This CDR3 is built from 16 residues. The clonotype was recovered from a female donor with ankylosing spondylitis or in good health (not recorded which). Sequenced input: blood, either unsorted or a sorted T cell fraction (not recorded which). This chain connects TRBV29-1 to TRBJ2-1; TRBD1 aligns across 9 bases. The CDR3 is CSAGTPGQGKGNEQFF. The DNA for the CDR3 is TGCAGCGCAGGAACGCCGGGACAGGGAAAAGGCAATGAGCAGTTCTTC.